The 13 T cell receptor beta chains below were found in one sample sequenced in a study of Ad26.COV2.S vaccination and SARS-CoV-2 variants. The treatment is: 15 to 20 received Ad26.COV2.S at low or high dose, single or two shots; about 5 received placebo; per-sample allocation not given. Day 63 after the first vaccine or placebo injection was the time point for sampling. Assay: immunoSEQ multiplex PCR; the TCRdb copy retains only in-frame clones and omits some. The sample shows 500,000 or so clones, approximately 92% of them seen only once. Sequenced here: peripheral blood, sampled in a trial of Ad26.COV2.S vaccine versus placebo. The receptors shown here come from a person between 18 and 59 years old who received the Ad26.COV2.S COVID-19 vaccine or a placebo.

The rearrangement uses TRBV6-1 and TRBJ2-5; 12 bases are shared with TRBD1. The CDR3 length is 18 residues. Trimming at V came to 4 bases and at J to 2 bases, leaving 11 bases not matched to a gene. Germline CDR1 and CDR2: MNHNS and SASEGT. The CDR3 protein is CASSGPGQGARGQETQYF. CDR3 bases: TGTGCCAGCAGTGGTCCGGGACAGGGGGCGCGGGGTCAAGAGACCCAGTACTTC.

The chain uses TRBV13 and TRBJ2-7; 7 bases fit TRBD1. The J segment lost 2 bases and the V segment lost 5 bases, leaving 9 bases of the junction unmatched. The CDR3 has 15 amino acids. Germline V CDR1 and CDR2: PRHDT, FYEKMQ (reference sequence). In nucleotides, the CDR3 is TGTGCCAGCAGCAAAACAGGGGTTATGACCTACGAGCAGTACTTC. Translating it yields CASSKTGVMTYEQYF.

This chain links TRBV14 with TRBJ2-4; D unclear. The CDR3 covers 13 residues. Germline-derived CDR1 and CDR2 are SGHDN and FVKESK. V was cut by 2 bases and J by 5 bases, with 7 bases left in between. CDR3: CASSQNAQNIQYF. CDR3 coding DNA: TGTGCCAGCAGCCAAAATGCCCAAAACATTCAGTACTTC. Variable domain in full (rest from reference TRBV14 and TRBJ2-4): EAGVTQFPSHSVIEKGQTVTLRCDPISGHDNLYWYRRVMGKEIKFLLHFVKESKQDESGMPNNRFLAERTGGTYSTLKVQPAELEDSGVYFCASSQNAQNIQYFGAGTRLSVL.

The rearrangement links TRBV2 to TRBJ1-5; D is possibly TRBD1 (6 bases). The CDR3 has 15 amino acids. V was shortened by 5 bases and J by 7 bases, with 18 bases between the two germline ends. From germline, CDR1 is SNHLY and CDR2 FYNNEI. The chain's CDR3 is CASSFDSAGGQPQHF. DNA for the CDR3: TGTGCCAGCAGTTTTGACAGTGCCGGGGGCCAGCCCCAGCATTTT.

The genes are TRBV4-1 and TRBJ2-5; 11 nucleotides agree with TRBD2. CDR3 length: 17 residues. Trimming at V came to 4 bases and at J to 5 bases, leaving 12 bases not matched to a gene. The germline V gene encodes CDR1 MGHRA and CDR2 YSYEKL. In nucleotides, the CDR3 is TGCGCCAGCAGCCTGAGGGATAGCGGGGGGGCCGGCGAGACCCAGTACTTC. Translation: CASSLRDSGGAGETQYF.

This chain links TRBV27 with TRBJ1-1, with TRBD1 matching 9 bases. Trimming at V came to 7 bases and at J to 1 base, leaving 10 bases not matched to a gene. CDR1 and CDR2 (germline): MNHEY, SMNVEV (reference sequence). The CDR3 runs to 16 residues. The CDR3 sequence is CASTPLPGQGNTEAFF. The CDR3 region has the DNA TGTGCCAGCACCCCTCTTCCGGGACAGGGGAACACTGAAGCTTTCTTT.

This chain uses TRBV5-1 with TRBJ1-3; TRBD1 matches at 8 bases. The V gene's germline CDR1 is SGHRS and CDR2 YFSETQ. This CDR3 spans 14 amino acids. V was pared by 3 bases and J by 6 bases, with 5 bases of the junction left unmatched. CDR3 loop: CASSSSGGENTIYF. CDR3 bases: TGCGCCAGCAGCTCCTCAGGGGGCGAAAACACCATATATTTT.

The V gene is TRBV4-3, the J gene TRBJ2-5; D is uncertain. Trimming removed 0 bases at V and 5 bases at J, with 16 bases between. The CDR3 runs to 16 residues. Germline V gives CDR1 LGHNA, CDR2 YSLEER. The DNA of the CDR3 is TGCGCCAGCAGCCAAGATTGGCTGCGAACCGGGGAGACCCAGTACTTC. Its protein product is CASSQDWLRTGETQYF.

Remarks on this clone: The same CDR3 also results from other DNA sequences found in this sample. The chain employs TRBV2 and TRBJ1-5; D gene unclear. This CDR3 comprises 12 residues. V lost 6 bases, J lost 4 bases, and 7 bases lay in between. Germline V gives CDR1 SNHLY, CDR2 FYNNEI. CDR3 coding DNA: TGTGCCAGCAGCCCGGGTAATCAGCCCCAGCATTTT. Its translation is CASSPGNQPQHF.

The chain carries TRBV7-2 and TRBJ1-2; weak D call: TRBD1 (6 bases). V dropped 5 bases and J dropped 1 base, with 17 bases sitting between them. This CDR3 is built from 16 residues. The germline CDR1 and CDR2 sequences are SGHTA and FQGNSA. CDR3 in DNA: TGTGCCAGCAGCCTGGATTTGGACAGTATTAACTATGGCTACACCTTC. Translation: CASSLDLDSINYGYTF.

The V call is TRBV11-3, the J call TRBJ2-2, with D perhaps TRBD2 (6 bases). CDR1 SGHNT and CDR2 YENEEA come from the germline V gene. Trimming took off 1 base at V and 4 bases at J, with 10 bases between the two ends. This CDR3 contains 15 residues. This CDR3 reads CASSLGWGGTGELFF. The DNA of the CDR3 is TGTGCCAGCAGCTTAGGTTGGGGAGGCACCGGGGAGCTGTTTTTT.

This chain uses TRBV30 with TRBJ1-3; the D is unclear. Germline CDR1 and CDR2: GTSNPN and SVGIG (reference sequence). The CDR3 extends over 12 amino acids. V was cut by 4 bases and J by 8 bases, with 12 bases left in between. The CDR3 DNA is TGTGCCTGGACATCATCGGGATACACCATATATTTT. Protein sequence: CAWTSSGYTIYF.

This sequence joins TRBV2 and TRBJ1-6; the D is unclear. The germline V gene encodes CDR1 SNHLY and CDR2 FYNNEI. Trimming left V 7 bases short and J 10 bases short, with 14 bases between. The CDR3 covers 13 residues. The CDR3 loop is CASMPESHSPLHF. Written as DNA, the CDR3 is TGTGCCAGCATGCCCGAATCGCACTCACCCCTCCACTTT.